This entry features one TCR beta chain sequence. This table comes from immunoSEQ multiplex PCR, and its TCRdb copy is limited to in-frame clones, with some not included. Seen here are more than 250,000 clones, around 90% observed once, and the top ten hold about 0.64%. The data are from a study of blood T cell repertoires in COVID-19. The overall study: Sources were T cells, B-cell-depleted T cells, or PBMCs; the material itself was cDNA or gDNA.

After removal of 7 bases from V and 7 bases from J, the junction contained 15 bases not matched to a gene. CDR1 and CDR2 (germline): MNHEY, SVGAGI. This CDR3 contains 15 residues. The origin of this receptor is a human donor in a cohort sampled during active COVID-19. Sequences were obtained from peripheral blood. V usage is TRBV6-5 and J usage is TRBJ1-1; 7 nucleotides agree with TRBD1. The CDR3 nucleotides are TGTGCCAGCATCCGGGACAGATCGTTTGGCGTTGAAGCTTTCTTT. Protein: CASIRDRSFGVEAFF.